The 16 T cell receptor beta chains given below trace back to one sample, sequenced in a study of neurological immune-mediated disorders. TCRdb re-called the 5' RACE reads with MiXCR, one entry per CDR3 protein. The data show more than 60,000 distinct CDR3 sequences, about 3.5% seen once. Sequencing was carried out using PBMCs. These receptors were obtained from a woman aged 50 to 60 with multiple sclerosis.

This clonotype was detected ten times or more. The chain links TRBV11-2 to TRBJ2-1; 13 nucleotides align to TRBD2. This CDR3 comprises 15 residues. The V gene's germline CDR1 is SGHAT and CDR2 FQNNGV. The trim removed 5 bases at V and 6 bases at J, leaving 4 bases unmatched. The CDR3 reads CASSAGLAGVNEQFF. The CDR3 DNA reads TGTGCCAGCAGCGCTGGACTAGCGGGAGTCAATGAGCAGTTCTTC.

This clonotype has more than one count but fewer than ten. The CDR3, as DNA: TGTGCCAGCAGCTTAAATGGGGGGTCTACACAGAGTACGCAGTATTTT. Translated: CASSLNGGSTQSTQYF. This chain uses TRBV7-2 with TRBJ2-3; tentatively, D is TRBD2 (6 bases). Germline V CDR1 and CDR2: SGHTA, FQGNSA. Trimming removed 2 bases from V and 8 bases from J, with 20 bases in between. The CDR3 covers 16 residues.

This clonotype was detected ten times or more. This sequence joins TRBV5-1 and TRBJ2-1; 14 bases agree with TRBD2. The germline gives CDR1 SGHRS, CDR2 YFSETQ. J was trimmed by 10 bases and V by 4 bases; bases with no gene match: 7. This CDR3 has 15 amino acids. This CDR3 is CASSPGTSGRGEQFF. CDR3 in DNA: TGCGCCAGCAGCCCCGGGACTAGCGGGAGAGGGGAGCAGTTCTTC.

This clonotype was recorded many times. This chain uses TRBV5-1 with TRBJ2-3, with 10 bases identical to TRBD2. The CDR3 runs to 14 residues. Germline V lookup: CDR1 SGHRS, CDR2 YFSETQ. With 7 bases clipped from V and 2 bases from J, the junction kept 4 bases outside the gene matches. The CDR3 bases are TGCGCCAGCCTAGCGGGAGAGGACACAGATACGCAGTATTTT. Translation: CASLAGEDTDTQYF. Together with reference TRBV5-1 and TRBJ2-3, the CDR3 gives the full variable domain: KAGVTQTPRYLIKTRGQQVTLSCSPISGHRSVSWYQQTPGQGLQFLFEYFSETQRNKGNFPGRFSGRQFSNSRSEMNVSTLELGDSALYLCASLAGEDTDTQYFGPGTRLTVL.

The chain carries TRBV6-4 and TRBJ2-2; D gene ambiguous. The CDR3 sequence is 13 residues long. Germline V gives CDR1 MRHNA, CDR2 SNTAGT. Trimming took off 2 bases at V and 3 bases at J, with 4 bases between the two ends. CDR3 in amino acids: CASSDRDTGELFF. In DNA, the CDR3 is TGTGCCAGCAGTGACAGGGACACCGGGGAGCTGTTTTTT.

This clonotype was found many times. The rearrangement links TRBV9 to TRBJ2-7; D is tentatively TRBD1 or TRBD2 (5 bases each). The CDR3 is 18 amino acids. Between the trimmed V and J ends, which lost 0 bases and 0 bases, there was a span of 19 bases. CDR1 and CDR2 from the germline V gene are SGDLS and YYNGEE. CDR3 sequence: CASSVAPSSRGHSYEQYF. Here the CDR3 DNA reads TGTGCCAGCAGCGTAGCTCCGAGCTCCCGGGGCCACTCCTACGAGCAGTACTTC.

This clonotype was counted many times. J is TRBJ1-1 and V is TRBV4-3; 8 nucleotides agree with TRBD1. In germline, CDR1 is LGHNA, CDR2 YSLEER. CDR3 length: 15 amino acids. V lost 3 bases and J lost 1; bases outside the gene matches: 4. The CDR3 loop is CASSQRTGTNTEAFF. CDR3 DNA: TGCGCCAGCAGCCAGAGGACAGGGACGAACACTGAAGCTTTCTTT.

This clonotype was found many times. The CDR3 DNA follows: TGCAGTGCTAGCTCCAAACCATGGAAAGATCAAGAGACCCAGTACTTC. Protein sequence: CSASSKPWKDQETQYF. J is TRBJ2-5 and V is TRBV20-1; D is uncertain. Germline V gene sequence: CDR1 DFQATT, CDR2 SNEGSKA (reference sequence). V gave up 3 bases and J gave up 2 bases, with 19 bases separating them. The CDR3 totals 16 residues.

At least ten counts were recorded for this clonotype. The chain recombines TRBV10-3 with TRBJ2-1; D is unclear. The CDR3 covers 13 residues. Trimming took 6 bases from V and 6 from J, leaving 12 bases between them. The germline V gene has CDR1 ENHRY and CDR2 SYGVKD. CDR3 DNA sequence: TGTGCCATCAGCTTTCTAGGAACCAATGAGCAGTTCTTC. This translates into CAISFLGTNEQFF.

This clonotype was recorded at least ten times. The chain is built from TRBV7-2 and TRBJ1-6; D is possibly TRBD1 (5 bases). The CDR3 length is 16 residues. Germline-derived CDR1 and CDR2 are SGHTA and FQGNSA. V gave up 1 base and J gave up 4 bases, with 11 bases separating them. DNA of the CDR3: TGTGCCAGCAGCTTAGGGGGACTTTCTTATAATTCACCCCTCCACTTT. This encodes CASSLGGLSYNSPLHF.

There are many counts of this clonotype. The chain uses TRBV20-1 and TRBJ2-7, with 9 bases lining up with TRBD1. V lost 6 bases to trimming and J lost 7 bases; unmatched junction nucleotides: 10. The CDR3 is 13 amino acids. CDR1 and CDR2 (germline): DFQATT, SNEGSKA (reference sequence). As DNA, the CDR3 is TGCAGTGCAAAGACAGGGGGAGAGTGGGAGCAGTACTTC. Protein sequence: CSAKTGGEWEQYF.

This clonotype was detected ten times or more. V gene TRBV6-2 or TRBV6-3 combines with J gene TRBJ2-1; 7 nucleotides align to TRBD1. Germline V gene data show CDR1 as MNHEY and CDR2 as SVGEGT. Losses at the gene ends were 3 bases for V and 4 bases for J; bases not matched to a gene: 3. CDR3 length: 14 amino acids. The CDR3 is CASSYRGQYNEQFF. The CDR3, as DNA: TGTGCCAGCAGTTATAGGGGACAGTACAATGAGCAGTTCTTC.

In its sample, this clonotype was seen many times. The chain carries TRBV12-3 or TRBV12-4 and TRBJ2-4, with a weak D call TRBD1 (6 bases). The CDR3 contains 14 residues. Trimming took 6 bases from V and 6 from J, leaving 15 bases between them. The CDR3 here is CASSLPQGANIQYF. CDR3 DNA sequence: TGTGCCAGCAGCCTTCCACAGGGTGCAAACATTCAGTACTTC.

This clonotype was detected many times. This sequence joins TRBV10-3 and TRBJ2-7; TRBD1 matches 7 bases. Looked up from germline, CDR1 is ENHRY and CDR2 is SYGVKD. This CDR3 is built from 15 residues. V lost 6 bases to trimming and J lost 2 bases; unmatched junction nucleotides: 10. CDR3 amino acids: CAIRGQGDGPYEQYF. The CDR3 DNA reads TGTGCCATCAGGGGCCAGGGGGACGGACCCTACGAGCAGTACTTC.

At least ten counts were recorded for this clonotype. Compared with germline, one end of the junction differs, possibly owing to a read error. The chain couples TRBV12-3 or TRBV12-4 to TRBJ2-3; TRBD2 might be the D (9 bases). This CDR3 has 15 residues. In DNA, the CDR3 is TGTGCCAGCAGTTTAGGGGCTAGCGGGACAGGTACGCAGTATTTT. Residues: CASSLGASGTGTQYF.

There are many counts of this clonotype. V gene TRBV6-5 combines with J gene TRBJ2-1, with a weak D call TRBD1 (6 bases). Between the trimmed V and J ends, which lost 4 bases and 12 bases, there was a span of 22 bases. Germline CDR1 is MNHEY and CDR2 is SVGAGI. CDR3 length: 15 residues. In nucleotides, the CDR3 is TGTGCCAGCAGTTTCCTCGGGGACAAACAGAGGGGGCAGTTCTTC. It is translated as CASSFLGDKQRGQFF.